Reported below is one T cell receptor beta chain. This record belongs to a study of blood T cell repertoires in COVID-19. About the study: PBMCs, B-cell-depleted T cells, or T cells provided the cDNA or gDNA that made up the material.

Assignments of participants to cohorts depended upon their own reported clinical history. Two negative PCRs, clearance, or symptom resolution characterized the recovered Cohort 3 donors. This CDR3 region has 13 residues. V gave up 6 bases and J gave up 15 bases; unmatched junction bases: 12. Clones were read by immunoSEQ multiplex PCR, and TCRdb kept only the in-frame ones, dropping some. Of around 300,000 clones in the sample, 80% to 90% are singletons; the top ten hold 5%. The genes are TRBV12-3 or TRBV12-4 and TRBJ2-1; 9 positions agree with TRBD1. Sequencing was carried out using PBMCs or T cells enriched from blood (not recorded which). The source of this sequence is a man aged 30 to 45 who had recovered from COVID-19. The CDR3 here is CASRPTGGATLFF. DNA of the CDR3: TGTGCCAGCAGGCCAACAGGGGGCGCTACACTGTTCTTC.